The rows below give T cell receptor beta chains drawn from one sample of a study of T cells in Graves' hyperthyroidism and ophthalmopathy. TCRdb recomputed calls from the multiplex PCR reads with MiXCR, one row per CDR3 protein. The sample lists some 530,000 distinct CDR3 sequences; around a fifth were seen once. Input material: blood. The receptors here all came from an older woman with Graves' ophthalmopathy. Each CDR3 is given with its conserved first and last residue. The order of the fields is J gene, D gene, CDR3 length, V gene, clone size, CDR3 DNA, CDR3 protein. D genes are given only for firm matches. Size values are once, few and many counts, or a class for expanded clones, and some rows have none.

TRBJ2-2 | NA | 16 | TRBV9 | NA | TGTGCCAGCAGCGTAGCTCAGGGGCCGAACACCGGGGAGCTGTTTTTT | CASSVAQGPNTGELFF
TRBJ1-4 | NA | 13 | TRBV20-1 | few | TGCAGTGCTAGCGTCCAGGCTAATGAAAAACTGTTTTTT | CSASVQANEKLFF
TRBJ2-3 | TRBD1 | 12 | TRBV2 | many | TGTGCCAGCAGAACAGGGGTCGATACGCAGTATTTT | CASRTGVDTQYF
TRBJ2-4 | NA | 14 | TRBV3-1 | NA | TGTGCCAGCAGCCAAGACTTGCAGAAAAACATTCAGTACTTC | CASSQDLQKNIQYF
TRBJ2-7 | NA | 15 | TRBV7-2 | NA | TGTGCCAGCAGCGAGCGTAATGGGGCCGGGGGCGAGCAGTACTTC | CASSERNGAGGEQYF
TRBJ2-1 | NA | 15 | TRBV12-5 | few | TGTGCTAGTGGTTCCAGACAGGCCTCTGAGAATGAGCAGTTCTTC | CASGSRQASENEQFF
TRBJ1-5 | NA | 16 | TRBV7-8 | NA | TGTGCCAGCAGCTTAGCACCGGGCCCCGGCAATCAGCCCCAGCATTTT | CASSLAPGPGNQPQHF
TRBJ2-3 | NA | 13 | TRBV11-1 | many | TGTGCCAGCAAGTGGGAGACCACAGATACGCAGTATTTT | CASKWETTDTQYF
TRBJ2-5 | NA | 13 | TRBV20-1 | few | TGCAGTGCAGACACAGGGATTCAAGAGACCCAGTACTTC | CSADTGIQETQYF
TRBJ2-1 | NA | 14 | TRBV5-1 | NA | TGCGCCAGCAGCCCCGAGTTCGCGAACAATGAGCAGCTCTTC | CASSPEFANNEQLF
TRBJ1-1 | NA | 13 | TRBV6-2/TRBV6-3 | many | TGTGCCAGCAGCCCACTAGAGAACACTGAAGCTTTCTTT | CASSPLENTEAFF
TRBJ2-2 | NA | 12 | TRBV30 | NA | TGTGCCTTCCTCGGGGGAACCGGGGAGCTGTTTTTT | CAFLGGTGELFF
TRBJ2-1 | NA | 14 | TRBV27 | few | TGTGCCAGCAGTTTAGGGCTTACGAACAATGAGCAGTTCTTC | CASSLGLTNNEQFF
TRBJ2-1 | NA | 14 | TRBV7-3 | few | TGTGCCAGCAGTGCGGCGGGTCCTTACAATGAGCAGTTCTTC | CASSAAGPYNEQFF
TRBJ1-1 | TRBD1 | 14 | TRBV18 | few | TGTGCCAGCTCCCTCTCGGGGACAGTCACTGAAGCTTTCTTT | CASSLSGTVTEAFF
TRBJ2-5 | NA | 15 | TRBV7-9 | few | TGTGCCAGCAGCTTAGTCGGCAGTTCCCAAGAGACCCAGTACTTC | CASSLVGSSQETQYF
TRBJ2-7 | TRBD2 | 15 | TRBV7-3 | many | TGTGCCAGCAGCTTAACCTCGGGGGGGCTGAGCGAGCAGTACTTC | CASSLTSGGLSEQYF
TRBJ2-7 | NA | 11 | TRBV6-1 | NA | TGTGCCAGCAACCAGGGTTACGAGCAGTACTTC | CASNQGYEQYF
TRBJ2-7 | NA | 11 | TRBV10-3 | few | TGTGCCATCAGAATAGGCTACGAGCAGTACTTC | CAIRIGYEQYF
TRBJ1-5 | NA | 16 | TRBV11-2 | few | TGTGCCAGCAGCTTAGGGGTCAGCCATAGCAATCAGCCCCAGCATTTT | CASSLGVSHSNQPQHF
TRBJ2-4 | NA | 15 | TRBV2 | many | TGTGCCAGCAGTGGGAAAAGCTCCCATGGGGGGATTCAGTACTTC | CASSGKSSHGGIQYF
TRBJ2-7 | TRBD2 | 15 | TRBV14 | NA | TGTGCGGGCAGCAGGACTAGCGGGAGATTCTACGAGCAGTACTTC | CAGSRTSGRFYEQYF
TRBJ2-6 | NA | 15 | TRBV7-3 | few | TGTGCCAGCAGCCGGCCGGGGACTGGGGCCAACGTCCTGACTTTC | CASSRPGTGANVLTF
TRBJ1-3 | NA | 14 | TRBV28 | many | TGTGCCAGCAGTCCGGACAGAACTGGAAACACCATATATTTT | CASSPDRTGNTIYF
TRBJ2-1 | NA | 13 | TRBV24-1 | few | TGTGCCACCAGTGATTGGGCAAGCAATGAGCAGTTCTTC | CATSDWASNEQFF
TRBJ1-5 | NA | 12 | TRBV19 | NA | TGTGCCAGTAGTATTCGGGCTCAGCCCCAGCATTTT | CASSIRAQPQHF
TRBJ2-2 | NA | 15 | TRBV7-8 | NA | TGTGCCAGCAGCTTAAATGGGGGCCCCACCGGGGAGCTGTTTTTT | CASSLNGGPTGELFF
TRBJ1-5 | TRBD1 | 18 | TRBV6-1 | few | TGTGCCAGCAGTCCCGACAGGGGGCGAGGGATTAGCAATCAGCCCCAGCATTTT | CASSPDRGRGISNQPQHF
TRBJ1-3 | NA | 13 | TRBV20-1 | few | TGCAGTGCTGGGGTCCTCTCTGGAAACACCATATATTTT | CSAGVLSGNTIYF
TRBJ2-7 | TRBD1 | 15 | TRBV20-1 | few | TGCAGTGCTAGAAGCGGACAGGGGGCGAACTACGAGCAGTACTTC | CSARSGQGANYEQYF
TRBJ2-1 | NA | 15 | TRBV7-2 | many | TGTGCCAGCAGCCCAAGCGGATCTAGCCGCAGTGAGCAGTTCTTC | CASSPSGSSRSEQFF
TRBJ2-5 | NA | 14 | TRBV5-1 | NA | TGCGCCAGCAGCTCCGGACTGACTACAGAGACCCAGTACTTC | CASSSGLTTETQYF
TRBJ2-7 | NA | 13 | TRBV9 | NA | TGTGCCAGCAGCGTAGATCCTTCCTACGAGCAGTACTTC | CASSVDPSYEQYF
TRBJ2-7 | NA | 12 | TRBV6-2/TRBV6-3 | NA | TGTGCCAGCAGTTATTACCGAGGCGAGCAGTACTTC | CASSYYRGEQYF
TRBJ1-2 | TRBD1 | 15 | TRBV29-1 | many | TGCAGCGTTGCCCTGGGACAGGGGATCAACTATGGCTACACCTTC | CSVALGQGINYGYTF
TRBJ1-1 | NA | 10 | TRBV7-9 | few | TGTGCCAGCAGCTTAACTGAAGCTTTCTTT | CASSLTEAFF
TRBJ2-3 | NA | 13 | TRBV6-5 | NA | TGTGCCAGCAGGTTAGGGTTAGAAGATACGCAGTATTTT | CASRLGLEDTQYF
TRBJ2-7 | TRBD2 | 13 | TRBV20-1 | few | TGCAGTGCTAAAATAGCGGGAGGGAGCGAGCAGTACTTC | CSAKIAGGSEQYF
TRBJ2-2 | NA | 16 | TRBV3-1 | NA | TGTGCCAGCAGCCAAGTATTGGCGGGACTCACCGGGGAGCTGTTTTTT | CASSQVLAGLTGELFF
TRBJ1-1 | NA | 13 | TRBV29-1 | once | TGCAGCGTTGGGTTGAGGGTAGGCACTGAAGCTTTCTTT | CSVGLRVGTEAFF
TRBJ2-2 | NA | 13 | TRBV6-1 | few | TGTGCCAGCCAAAACGTGGCGGCCGGGGAGCTGTTTTTT | CASQNVAAGELFF
TRBJ2-1 | NA | 17 | TRBV18 | NA | TGTGCCAGCACCAGGACAGGGCTGCGGGAGGGCCGGAGTGAGCAGTTCTTC | CASTRTGLREGRSEQFF
TRBJ2-7 | TRBD2 | 16 | TRBV12-3/TRBV12-4 | many | TGTGCCAGCAGGGGACTAGCGGGGGCGAGCTCCTACGAGCAGTACTTC | CASRGLAGASSYEQYF
TRBJ2-4 | NA | 14 | TRBV9 | NA | TGTGCCAGCAGCGTAGTGGAGGGAAAGGGCATTCAGTACTTC | CASSVVEGKGIQYF
TRBJ1-6 | NA | 14 | TRBV9 | NA | TGTGCCAGCAGCCCTAAGGGTCCCAATTCACCCCTCCACTTT | CASSPKGPNSPLHF
TRBJ1-5 | NA | 20 | TRBV28 | many | TGTGCCAGCAGTCGGATAGGGGCGTCTAGAAAGGGGGATAGCAATCAGCCCCAGCATTTT | CASSRIGASRKGDSNQPQHF
TRBJ2-1 | NA | 14 | TRBV9 | NA | TGTGCCAGCAGCCCGGAGGGCCGTATATATGAGCAGTTCTTC | CASSPEGRIYEQFF
TRBJ1-4 | NA | 15 | TRBV7-2 | NA | TGTGCCAGCAGCTTAGCGAACAGGATTAATGAAAAACTGTTTTTT | CASSLANRINEKLFF
TRBJ2-1 | TRBD1 | 17 | TRBV3-1 | NA | TGTGCCAGCAGCCAGTCGCCGGGACAGGGTACCTACAATGAGCAGTTCTTC | CASSQSPGQGTYNEQFF
TRBJ2-5 | NA | 13 | TRBV10-1 | few | TGCGCCAGCCAGGACAGCGTCCAAGAGACCCAGTACTTC | CASQDSVQETQYF
TRBJ1-2 | TRBD1 | 13 | TRBV2 | many | TGTGCCAGCAGCATACAGGGGACCTATGGCTACACCTTC | CASSIQGTYGYTF
TRBJ2-7 | TRBD1 | 15 | TRBV7-2 | many | TGTGCCAGCAGCTCGGGCTACAGGGGGCAGGAGGAGCAGTACTTC | CASSSGYRGQEEQYF
TRBJ2-1 | TRBD2 | 16 | TRBV2 | many | TGTGCCAGCAGAGCAACTAGCGGGAGGTTTCTTTCTGAGCAGTTCTTC | CASRATSGRFLSEQFF
TRBJ1-2 | NA | 15 | TRBV29-1 | NA | TGCAGCGTTGAAGATTTGGGGGGTGCTAACTATGGCTACACCTTC | CSVEDLGGANYGYTF
TRBJ2-1 | NA | 15 | TRBV4-2 | NA | TGTGCCAGCAGCCAAGGGAGGTCGACTGGCGGTGAGCAGTTCTTC | CASSQGRSTGGEQFF
TRBJ2-1 | TRBD2 | 15 | TRBV5-6 | NA | TGTGCCAGCAGCGTAGCGGGGAATGGTCGGGATGAGCAGTTCTTC | CASSVAGNGRDEQFF
TRBJ2-3 | TRBD2 | 14 | TRBV20-1 | NA | TGCAGTGCTAGACTAGCGGGATTGGCTAATACGCAGTATTTT | CSARLAGLANTQYF
TRBJ2-5 | NA | 15 | TRBV20-1 | NA | TGCAGTGCTAGAGATCAAATCGGGTACCAAGAGACCCAGTACTTC | CSARDQIGYQETQYF
TRBJ2-5 | NA | 13 | TRBV20-1 | NA | TGCAGTGCTTCGGGAGTGTACCAAGAGACCCAGTACTTC | CSASGVYQETQYF
TRBJ2-4 | TRBD2 | 15 | TRBV3-1 | NA | TGTGCCAGCACCCAAGGGCTAGCGGGATTTTACATTCAGTACTTC | CASTQGLAGFYIQYF